This TCR beta chain was captured by sequencing in a study of T cell clonality in common variable immunodeficiency. The V gene's germline CDR1 is GTSNPN and CDR2 SVGIG (reference sequence). The CDR3 spans 16 residues. With V trimmed by 0 bases and J by 2 bases, 6 bases remained unmatched. The protocol was immunoSEQ multiplex PCR, while the TCRdb copy is restricted to in-frame clones and leaves out a portion. This repertoire holds about 43,000 clones, and none appear only once. Study results and caveats: CVID subjects had higher TCRbeta clonality than healthy controls, most marked in about a third. Links between repertoire features and CVID complications were heterogeneity-limited.

By proportion, this clone is medium-sized. The target antigen is unknown. Read sequence stops 3 residues before the CDR3 end, and the germline J gene provides the missing end. J is TRBJ2-2 and V is TRBV30, with 7 bases identical to TRBD2. This TCR derives from a person aged 18 to 75 in good health. The specimen sequenced was peripheral blood mononuclear cells. CDR3 bases read: TGTGCCTGGAGTGTACGGGCGGGAGTTAACACCGGGGAG. Translation gives CAWSVRAGVNTGE. The full CDR3 sequence reads CAWSVRAGVNTGELFF.